Listed here are 16 T cell receptor beta chains from one sample, sequenced in a study of T cell responses to AZD1222 COVID-19 vaccine (dated by TCRdb to the early 2020s). In the paper's terms, the time point label means: baseline before first vaccination. What this sample's treatment or condition label stands for: meningococcal conjugate vaccine given as trial control. The library was made by the immunoSEQ multiplex PCR assay. TCRdb took over this immuneACCESS table, retaining in-frame rearrangements with V and J assigned. Such tables are incomplete; in checked studies, under half of the missing clones stem from an unresolved V gene, and the remainder is unexplained. Here the sample has some 140,000 clones; about 86% occur a single time. The ten largest make up about 5.5% of the sample. The sequenced sample was peripheral blood, obtained on day 0 of MenACWY control vaccination. These receptors were obtained from an adult in good health.

This chain connects TRBV6-5 to TRBJ1-2; D might be TRBD1 (6 bases). The V and J ends lost 0 bases and 5 bases respectively, with 16 bases between them. The CDR3 is made up of 16 amino acids. Germline V gene lookup returns CDR1 MNHEY and CDR2 SVGAGI. CDR3 nucleotide sequence: TGTGCCAGCAGTTACTCGGGACATCTAAGATGGTATGGCTACACCTTC. This codes for CASSYSGHLRWYGYTF.

V and J are TRBV7-9 and TRBJ2-7; perhaps TRBD2 as D (5 bases). Germline loops: CDR1 SEHNR, CDR2 FQNEAQ (reference sequence). The CDR3 totals 13 residues. Trimming cost V 4 bases and J 2 bases, with 9 bases left between them. The DNA for the CDR3 is TGTGCCAGCAGCTCCGGGAACACCTACGAGCAGTACTTC. This gives the protein CASSSGNTYEQYF.

The V call is TRBV15, the J call TRBJ1-5; D is undetermined. The CDR3 sequence is 15 residues long. Germline assignment: CDR1 LNHNV and CDR2 YYDKDF (reference sequence). V lost 0 bases and J lost 4, with 10 bases in between. The CDR3 DNA is TGTGCCACCAGCAGAGATATTCAGGCGAATCAGCCCCAGCATTTT. Translation: CATSRDIQANQPQHF.

The J gene is TRBJ2-7, the V gene TRBV19; TRBD2 might be the D (6 bases). CDR1 is LNHDA and CDR2 is SQIVND in the germline V gene (reference sequence). Trimming took 3 bases from V and 4 from J, leaving 16 bases between them. The CDR3 covers 15 residues. CDR3 protein: CASSMIPGVGYEQYF. The CDR3 DNA sequence: TGTGCCAGTAGTATGATCCCGGGAGTCGGGTACGAGCAGTACTTC.

The genes are TRBV29-1 and TRBJ1-1, with TRBD1 identical over 9 bases. Per germline, CDR1 SQVTM and CDR2 ANQGSEA. The ends lost 1 base at V and 6 bases at J; junction bases unmatched: 6. The CDR3 sequence is 14 residues long. CDR3 in amino acids: CSVEGGQGFAEAFF. CDR3 DNA: TGCAGCGTTGAAGGGGGACAGGGCTTCGCTGAAGCTTTCTTT.

The rearrangement links TRBV5-1 to TRBJ2-3; D gene ambiguous. From germline, CDR1 is SGHRS and CDR2 YFSETQ. The CDR3 totals 14 residues. The V and J ends lost 3 bases and 0 bases respectively, with 8 bases between them. The CDR3 nucleotides read TGCGCCAGCAGCTCCTCGGCCAGCACAGATACGCAGTATTTT. Translation gives CASSSSASTDTQYF.

This clone has more than one count but fewer than ten. The V and J genes are TRBV2 and TRBJ1-2; TRBD1 agrees at 7 bases. Germline CDR1 is SNHLY and CDR2 is FYNNEI. The length of the CDR3 is 15 residues. V lost 6 bases, J lost 7 bases, and 14 bases stayed unmatched. Written as DNA, the CDR3 is TGTGCCAGCAGACCCGGCGTGGACAGGACTAGTGGCTACACCTTC. Its translation: CASRPGVDRTSGYTF.

The chain recombines TRBV11-2 with TRBJ1-1, with D possibly being TRBD1 (6 bases). Looked up from germline, CDR1 is SGHAT and CDR2 is FQNNGV. The CDR3 runs 14 residues. The germline V and J ends were trimmed by 5 bases and 6 bases, with 16 bases remaining between them. The chain's CDR3 is CASSQAPQGPEAFF. CDR3 coding DNA: TGTGCCAGCAGCCAAGCACCACAGGGTCCTGAAGCTTTCTTT.

This rearrangement joins TRBV30 to TRBJ2-7; D uncertain. Trimming removed 7 bases from V and 0 bases from J, with 7 bases in between. Germline V lookup: CDR1 GTSNPN, CDR2 SVGIG (reference sequence). CDR3 length: 11 residues. CDR3 sequence: CAFSSSYEQYF. The CDR3 DNA reads as TGTGCCTTCTCTAGCTCCTACGAGCAGTACTTC.

In its sample, this clone was seen once. This chain joins TRBV5-1 and TRBJ2-1; no clear D. The CDR3 consists of 14 residues. The ends were cut back, 0 bases at V and 4 bases at J, with 8 bases in the middle. Germline V gives CDR1 SGHRS, CDR2 YFSETQ. CDR3 in amino acids: CASSLGQDYNEQFF. The CDR3 DNA reads TGCGCCAGCAGCTTGGGCCAGGATTACAATGAGCAGTTCTTC. The full variable domain, completed using reference TRBV5-1 and TRBJ2-1, is KAGVTQTPRYLIKTRGQQVTLSCSPISGHRSVSWYQQTPGQGLQFLFEYFSETQRNKGNFPGRFSGRQFSNSRSEMNVSTLELGDSALYLCASSLGQDYNEQFFGPGTRLTVL.

Only one count was recorded for this clone. The chain links TRBV6-2 or TRBV6-3 to TRBJ2-2; D not certain. The length of the CDR3 is 15 residues. Trimming removed 6 bases at V and 6 bases at J, with 17 bases between. Germline CDR1 MNHEY, CDR2 SVGEGT. DNA of the CDR3: TGTGCCAGCAGCGCTCTGTTCGGGTCCGCCGGGGAGCTGTTTTTT. Residues: CASSALFGSAGELFF.

V gene TRBV7-8 combines with J gene TRBJ2-7, with TRBD1 matching 12 bases. Trimming cost V 5 bases and J 0 bases; bases outside gene matches: 8. The CDR3 length is 17 residues. Germline V gives CDR1 SGHVS, CDR2 FQNEAQ. The CDR3 DNA reads as TGTGCCAGCAGCGTGGGGACAGGGGGCCGACGCTCCTACGAGCAGTACGTC. This translates into CASSVGTGGRRSYEQYV.

The V gene is TRBV7-9, the J gene TRBJ1-6; maybe TRBD1 (6 bases). The V and J ends lost 1 base and 7 bases respectively, with 20 bases between them. CDR1 is SEHNR, CDR2 FQNEAQ, per germline (reference sequence). This CDR3 comprises 18 residues. CDR3 sequence (DNA): TGTGCCAGCAGCTTAGTATCTGGGGGCCCGGGGGTAAATTCACCCCTCCACTTT. Protein: CASSLVSGGPGVNSPLHF. Based on the CDR3 plus reference TRBV7-9 and TRBJ1-6, the full variable domain is DTGVSQNPRHKITKRGQNVTFRCDPISEHNRLYWYRQTLGQGPEFLTYFQNEAQLEKSRLLSDRFSAERPKGSFSTLEIQRTEQGDSAMYLCASSLVSGGPGVNSPLHFGNGTRLTVT.

The chain joins TRBV5-1 to TRBJ2-1, with TRBD2 identical over 7 bases. In germline, CDR1 is SGHRS, CDR2 YFSETQ. This CDR3 spans 18 amino acids. V lost 3 bases to trimming and J lost 2 bases; unmatched junction nucleotides: 14. The CDR3 DNA reads TGCGCCAGCAGCTCCCGAGGCGGGGGACGTCATGCCTACAATGAGCAGTTCTTC. Residues: CASSSRGGGRHAYNEQFF.

The chain carries TRBV9 and TRBJ2-3, with D unclear. This CDR3 comprises 16 residues. Trimming left V 0 bases short and J 2 bases short, with 13 bases between. The V gene's germline CDR1 is SGDLS and CDR2 YYNGEE. The CDR3 DNA reads TGTGCCAGCAGCGTAGCAATCGGGCAGTCCACAGATACGCAGTATTTT. Translating it yields CASSVAIGQSTDTQYF.

The chain uses TRBV24-1 and TRBJ2-2, with 10 bases fitting TRBD1. CDR1 and CDR2 (germline): KGHDR, SFDVKD. The CDR3 loop spans 17 amino acids. The V segment lost 3 bases and the J segment 6 bases; nucleotides outside the gene matches: 9. The CDR3 protein is CATSDRTGTGVAGELFF. CDR3 DNA: TGTGCCACCAGTGATCGGACCGGGACAGGGGTGGCCGGGGAGCTGTTTTTT.